Listed below are T cell receptor beta chains from one sample, sequenced in a study of monozygotic twins with cystic fibrosis. Clones were sequenced by immunoSEQ multiplex PCR, and TCRdb holds only the in-frame ones, with some missing. The sample shows about 29,000 clones, 85% of them seen only once. Sample: blood. Every receptor here comes from a girl aged 2-10 years with cystic fibrosis. The CDR3 runs from the conserved cysteine through the conserved F or W. D genes are given only for firm matches. Clone size appears in some rows only: once, few, many, or a class for an expanded clone.

>TRBV2|TRBJ1-1|NA|NA
TGTGCCAGCAGGGACGGGAGGAGCACTGAAGCTTTCTTT
CASRDGRSTEAFF
>TRBV28|TRBJ1-5|NA|NA
TGTGCCAGCAGAACCCTTGGAATTGTAGATCAGCCCCAGCATTTT
CASRTLGIVDQPQHF
>TRBV6-6|TRBJ1-4|few|NA
TGTGCCAGCAGCCCCCCAGGAGGGGATGAAAAACTGTTTTTT
CASSPPGGDEKLFF
>TRBV2|TRBJ2-1|NA|TRBD2
TGTGCCAGCAGCCGGGGCGGGAGCTCCTACAATGAGCAGTTCTTC
CASSRGGSSYNEQFF
>TRBV10-3|TRBJ2-5|NA|TRBD2
TGTGCCATGTCTCCGGGACTAGCGGGAGGGCCAGAAGAGACCCAGTACTTC
CAMSPGLAGGPEETQYF
>TRBV5-1|TRBJ1-2|NA|NA
TGCGCCAGCAGCTTGGAAGGAGTTTTCCTTAACTATGGCTACACCTTC
CASSLEGVFLNYGYTF
>TRBV19|TRBJ1-4|NA|NA
TGTGCCAGTAGTACCGGCGGGACGGACAGAACGAATGAAAAACTGTTTTTT
CASSTGGTDRTNEKLFF
>TRBV6-6|TRBJ2-7|NA|TRBD2
TGTGCCAGCAGTGGCGGGAGCCCCTACGAGCAGTACTTC
CASSGGSPYEQYF
>TRBV7-6|TRBJ2-2|NA|NA
TGTGCCAGCAGCCCCTCAAATACCCACACCGGGGAGCTGTTTTTT
CASSPSNTHTGELFF
>TRBV4-1|TRBJ2-7|few|NA
TGCGCCAGCAGCCAAGTACCAGGCACCGAGCAGTACTTC
CASSQVPGTEQYF
>TRBV29-1|TRBJ2-3|NA|TRBD2
TGCAGCGTTGACCGAATAGCGGGGGCCGCCCCAGATACGCAGTATTTT
CSVDRIAGAAPDTQYF
>TRBV19|TRBJ1-5|NA|NA
TGTGCCAGTAGTATTGTATCAGGTTGGGATAGCAATCAGCCCCAGCATTTT
CASSIVSGWDSNQPQHF
>TRBV20-1|TRBJ1-1|NA|NA
TGCAGTGCCCCCCCGAGCACTGAAGCTTTCTTT
CSAPPSTEAFF
>TRBV5-8|TRBJ1-1|NA|NA
TGTGCCAGCAGCTTCCTTGAAGCTTTCTTT
CASSFLEAFF
>TRBV29-1|TRBJ2-3|NA|TRBD1
TGCAGCGTTGAAGAGTGGCAGGGGGGCACAGATACGCAGTATTTT
CSVEEWQGGTDTQYF
>TRBV28|TRBJ1-5|few|NA
TGTGCCAGCAGCCCTAACAGGGTCTCGCTGCCCCAGCATTTT
CASSPNRVSLPQHF
>TRBV28|TRBJ1-2|NA|TRBD1
TGTGCCAGCAGTTTAGGCCAGGGGGGTTTCTATGGCTACACCTTC
CASSLGQGGFYGYTF
>TRBV13|TRBJ2-1|once|TRBD2
TGTGCCAGCAGCCGGGAGGGAAGCTCCTACAATGAGCAGTTCTTC
CASSREGSSYNEQFF
>TRBV7-9|TRBJ2-2|NA|NA
TGTGCCAGCAGCTTTGGGGCACTAGCTTCAAACGGGGAGCTGTTTTTT
CASSFGALASNGELFF
>TRBV7-9|TRBJ1-1|NA|NA
TGTGCCAGCAGCCAAACTTTTACTGAAGCTTTCTTT
CASSQTFTEAFF
>TRBV7-2|TRBJ2-7|NA|TRBD2
TGTGCCAGCAGCTTAGTTTGGACTAGCGGGTCCTACGAGCAGTACTTC
CASSLVWTSGSYEQYF
>TRBV29-1|TRBJ1-3|NA|NA
TGCAGCGCCGTGGGCCAGGACGGAAACACCATATATTTT
CSAVGQDGNTIYF
>TRBV7-8|TRBJ2-2|NA|TRBD2
TGTGCCAGCAGCTATTATTCAGCGGGAGTCCCCGGGGAGCTGTTTTTT
CASSYYSAGVPGELFF
>TRBV30|TRBJ1-1|NA|NA
TGTGCCTGGAGTGTAACGAGTCTGAACACTGAAGCTTTCTTT
CAWSVTSLNTEAFF
>TRBV7-2|TRBJ1-1|NA|NA
TGTGCCAGCAGCCCCCCCTGGGGAGTAGGAGCTTTCTTT
CASSPPWGVGAFF
>TRBV30|TRBJ1-1|NA|NA
TGTGCCTGGAGCCACGGGGGCACTGAAGCTTTCTTT
CAWSHGGTEAFF
>TRBV5-6|TRBJ1-2|NA|TRBD1
TGTGCCAGCAGCCAGGGGGTGACTTATGGCTACACCTTC
CASSQGVTYGYTF
>TRBV30|TRBJ2-2|NA|NA
TGTGCCTGGAGAAGTCAGTACACCGGGGAGCTGTTTTTT
CAWRSQYTGELFF
>TRBV6-6|TRBJ2-3|NA|TRBD2
TGTGCCAGCCGAGCGGCGGGAGAGGTCACAGATACGCAGTATTTT
CASRAAGEVTDTQYF
>TRBV10-1|TRBJ2-7|NA|NA
TGCGCCAGCAGCATGAGGGCTCCAGGCGAGCAGTACTTC
CASSMRAPGEQYF
>TRBV9|TRBJ2-5|NA|NA
TGTGCCAGCAGCGGTCTCGGAGGAGGGGGCGAGACCCAGTACTTC
CASSGLGGGGETQYF
>TRBV5-1|TRBJ2-2|NA|NA
TGCGCCAGCAGCTTTCGCGGGCCCTCGAACACCGGGGAGCTGTTTTTT
CASSFRGPSNTGELFF
>TRBV10-1|TRBJ2-1|NA|TRBD2
TGCGCCAGCAGAGAGACTAGCGGGAGAGATCGGTCCTACAATGAGCAGTTCTTC
CASRETSGRDRSYNEQFF
>TRBV15|TRBJ2-5|NA|TRBD2
TGTGCCACCAGCAGCGAACTAGCGCCAGAGACCCAGTACTTC
CATSSELAPETQYF
>TRBV7-9|TRBJ1-2|once|NA
TGTGCCAGCAGCTTATCCACTCCAAATGGCTACACCTTC
CASSLSTPNGYTF
>TRBV27|TRBJ2-5|once|NA
TGTGCCAGCAGTTTATCCCCGGGGGCGCCGGAGACCCAGTACTTC
CASSLSPGAPETQYF
>TRBV15|TRBJ1-5|NA|NA
TGTGCCACCAGCAGAGAGCTACAACGCAATCAGCCCCAGCATTTT
CATSRELQRNQPQHF